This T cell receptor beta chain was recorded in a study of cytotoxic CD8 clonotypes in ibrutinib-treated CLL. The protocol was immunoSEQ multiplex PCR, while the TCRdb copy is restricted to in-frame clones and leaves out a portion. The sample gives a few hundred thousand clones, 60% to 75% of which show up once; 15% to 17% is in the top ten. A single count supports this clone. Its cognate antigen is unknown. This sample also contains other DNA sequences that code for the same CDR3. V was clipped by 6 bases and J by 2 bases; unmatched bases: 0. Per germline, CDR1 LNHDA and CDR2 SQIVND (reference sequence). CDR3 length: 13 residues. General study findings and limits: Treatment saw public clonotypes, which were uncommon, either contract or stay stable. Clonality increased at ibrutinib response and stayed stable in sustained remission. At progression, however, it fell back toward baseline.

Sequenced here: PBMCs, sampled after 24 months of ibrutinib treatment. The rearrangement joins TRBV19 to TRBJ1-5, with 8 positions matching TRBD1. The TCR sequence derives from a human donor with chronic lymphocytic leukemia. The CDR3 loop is CASRGQGNQPQHF. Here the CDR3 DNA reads TGTGCCAGTAGGGGACAGGGCAATCAGCCCCAGCATTTT.